The 2 T cell receptor beta chains below come from one sample, sequenced in a study of T-cell reconstitution after alpha-beta-depleted transplantation in children. A library of TCRbeta sequences, prepared with unique molecular identifiers, was generated. From the PCR reads, TCRdb called clonotypes with MiXCR, one entry per CDR3 protein. The data contain about 290,000 distinct CDR3 sequences, 10% of them singletons. The material was PBMCs, obtained before TCRalphabeta/CD19-depleted stem cell transplant. The receptors stem from a boy in the first two years of life with acute myeloid leukemia, due to receive a stem cell transplant.

V gene TRBV6-1 combines with J gene TRBJ2-5, with 14 bases lining up with TRBD2. The V gene's germline CDR1 is MNHNS and CDR2 SASEGT. The V segment lost 6 bases and the J segment 4 bases; nucleotides outside the gene matches: 4. The CDR3 has 15 amino acids. CDR3 nucleotide sequence: TGTGCCAGCAGGACTAGCGGGGGGGCCCGAGAGACCCAGTACTTC. This codes for CASRTSGGARETQYF.

This clonotype was counted ten times or more. The V call is TRBV7-6, the J call TRBJ2-1, with a tentative D call TRBD2 (7 bases). CDR1 SGHVS and CDR2 FNYEAQ come from the germline V gene. This CDR3 comprises 17 residues. V was cut by 1 base and J by 3 bases, with 16 bases left in between. CDR3 nucleotide sequence: TGTGCCAGCAGCTTAGGGGTAGGGGGAGGGTTCTACAATGAGCAGTTCTTC. It specifies CASSLGVGGGFYNEQFF. The complete variable domain, with remaining parts taken from reference TRBV7-6 and TRBJ2-1, reads GAGVSQSPRYKVTKRGQDVALRCDPISGHVSLYWYRQALGQGPEFLTYFNYEAQQDKSGLPNDRFSAERPEGSISTLTIQRTEQRDSAMYRCASSLGVGGGFYNEQFFGPGTRLTVL.